This T cell receptor beta chain appears in the sequencing data of a study of blood T cell repertoires in COVID-19. This CDR3 has 15 residues. J was trimmed by 2 bases and V by 1 base; bases with no gene match: 6. Germline values: CDR1 SGHRS, CDR2 YFSETQ. The data were produced by immunoSEQ multiplex PCR, yet TCRdb's version contains in-frame clones alone and is incomplete. The sample includes under 100,000 clones, 70% to 90% seen only once; the top ten take under 6%. The sequence was obtained from a man between 45 and 60 years old with active COVID-19. Material for sequencing was peripheral blood. The V and J genes are TRBV5-1 and TRBJ2-7, with 7 nucleotides matching TRBD2. CDR3 amino acids: CASSLSAGVAYEQYF. CDR3 nucleotides: TGCGCCAGCAGCTTGTCCGCGGGAGTGGCCTACGAGCAGTACTTC.